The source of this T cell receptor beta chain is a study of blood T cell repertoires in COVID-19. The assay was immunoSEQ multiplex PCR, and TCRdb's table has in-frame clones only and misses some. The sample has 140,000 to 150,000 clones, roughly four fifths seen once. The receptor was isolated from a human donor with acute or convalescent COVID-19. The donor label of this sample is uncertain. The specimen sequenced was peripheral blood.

The CDR3 DNA sequence: TGCGCCAGCACCGGGGCGGGGGGCACTGAAGCTTTCTTT. Translation: CASTGAGGTEAFF. This rearrangement joins TRBV5-1 to TRBJ1-1; D might be TRBD1 (5 bases). Germline CDR1 is SGHRS and CDR2 is YFSETQ. Trimming left V 6 bases short and J 4 bases short, with 13 bases between. This CDR3 is built from 13 residues.